These 20 T cell receptor beta chains came from one sample sequenced in a study of blood T cell repertoires in COVID-19 (dated by TCRdb to the early 2020s). The protocol used for the library was the immunoSEQ multiplex PCR assay. As stored in TCRdb, this immuneACCESS dataset retains in-frame rearrangements with V and J assigned. A fraction of the clones does not appear; measured against another copy, unresolved V genes explain less than half of the discrepancy, and the remainder lacks a known reason. The sample contains more than 70,000 clones, around 90% of them found a single time. The top ten hold 0.65% to 0.95% of the sample. The sequencing sample was made of peripheral blood. The receptors here all came from a woman older than 75 with acute or convalescent COVID-19.

The gene calls are TRBV5-1 and TRBJ2-2; TRBD2 might be the D (5 bases). The germline V gene encodes CDR1 SGHRS and CDR2 YFSETQ. Trimming removed 3 bases at V and 4 bases at J, with 10 bases between. This CDR3 contains 14 residues. The CDR3 DNA is TGCGCCAGCAGCTCGGGAAGCGCCACCGGGGAGCTGTTTTTT. Amino acid sequence: CASSSGSATGELFF.

The V and J genes are TRBV7-6 and TRBJ2-3, with 9 bases matching TRBD2. Germline V gene lookup returns CDR1 SGHVS and CDR2 FNYEAQ. The length of the CDR3 is 15 residues. Trimming took 5 bases from V and 2 from J; bases not matched to a gene: 5. The CDR3 sequence: CASSLTSGYTDTQYF. The CDR3 DNA reads TGTGCCAGCAGCCTGACTAGCGGATACACAGATACGCAGTATTTT.

The genes are TRBV12-3 or TRBV12-4 and TRBJ2-1, with D unclear. The length of the CDR3 is 11 residues. Trimming took 0 bases from V and 8 from J, leaving 2 bases between them. CDR3 in DNA: TGTGCCAGCAGTTTAGCCGATGAGCAGTTCTTC. Translated: CASSLADEQFF.

The chain carries TRBV12-5 and TRBJ2-3; 8 nucleotides align to TRBD2. The CDR3 sequence is 16 residues long. After removal of 2 bases from V and 2 bases from J, the junction contained 6 bases not matched to a gene. CDR1 is LGHNT and CDR2 is FRNRAP in the germline V gene. CDR3: CASGLTLAGFTDTQYF. DNA for the CDR3: TGTGCTAGTGGTTTGACTCTAGCGGGCTTCACAGATACGCAGTATTTT.

CDR3: CASTPSVPGQRRNTEAFF. Written as DNA, the CDR3 is TGTGCCAGTACCCCTTCGGTCCCGGGACAGAGGAGAAACACTGAAGCTTTCTTT. The rearrangement joins TRBV19 to TRBJ1-1; the match to TRBD1 covers 7 bases. This CDR3 contains 18 residues. Germline CDR1 is LNHDA and CDR2 is SQIVND (reference sequence). V trimming: 7 bases; J trimming: 2 bases; junction bases outside the gene matches: 19.

The chain employs TRBV4-1 and TRBJ2-1; 10 positions match TRBD2. This CDR3 contains 17 residues. Germline V gene sequence: CDR1 MGHRA, CDR2 YSYEKL. With V trimmed by 4 bases and J by 7 bases, 13 bases remained unmatched. The CDR3 DNA reads TGCGCCAGCAGCCCTCAGGGAGCTAGCGGGAGATTGAATGAGCAGTTCTTC. As protein: CASSPQGASGRLNEQFF.

V and J are TRBV7-2 and TRBJ2-1; 8 positions match TRBD2. The germline V gene has CDR1 SGHTA and CDR2 FQGNSA. V shed 5 bases, J shed 2 bases, and the junction held 8 bases outside the gene matches. The CDR3 is 16 amino acids. The CDR3 DNA is TGTGCCAGCAGCAGCAGCGGGAGTGGCGCCTACAATGAGCAGTTCTTC. This gives the protein CASSSSGSGAYNEQFF. Drawing the rest from reference TRBV7-2 and TRBJ2-1, the complete variable domain is GAGVSQSPSNKVTEKGKDVELRCDPISGHTALYWYRQSLGQGLEFLIYFQGNSAPDKSGLPSDRFSAERTGGSVSTLTIQRTQQEDSAVYLCASSSSGSGAYNEQFFGPGTRLTVL.

This chain connects TRBV3-1 (or the pseudogene TRBV3-2) to TRBJ1-1, with 7 bases lining up with TRBD1. CDR1 LGHDT and CDR2 YNNKEL come from the germline V gene (reference sequence). Trimming took 4 bases from V and 7 from J; bases not matched to a gene: 9. CDR3 length: 14 amino acids. CDR3 bases: TGTGCCAGCAGCCCCAGGACAGGACGAGGTGAAGCTTTCTTT. It is translated as CASSPRTGRGEAFF.

J is TRBJ2-5 and V is TRBV6-2 or TRBV6-3, with 9 bases aligning to TRBD1. This CDR3 spans 16 amino acids. V shed 2 bases and J 1 base; nucleotides not matched to a gene: 5. Germline V gives CDR1 MNHEY, CDR2 SVGEGT. The CDR3 DNA sequence: TGTGCCAGCAGTTACCACCGGGACAGGGTCCAAGAGACCCAGTACTTC. Protein sequence: CASSYHRDRVQETQYF.

J is TRBJ2-3 and V is TRBV7-2; the D gene is possibly TRBD2 (5 bases). Between the trimmed V and J ends, which lost 5 bases and 0 bases, there was a span of 12 bases. The CDR3 consists of 15 residues. CDR1 SGHTA and CDR2 FQGNSA come from the germline V gene. The CDR3 loop is CASSPTRTSTDTQYF. CDR3 DNA: TGTGCCAGCAGCCCAACTAGGACTAGCACAGATACGCAGTATTTT.

The gene calls are TRBV20-1 and TRBJ2-3; 7 nucleotides agree with TRBD2. CDR3 size: 10 residues. J was trimmed by 10 bases and V by 5 bases; bases with no gene match: 3. The germline gives CDR1 DFQATT, CDR2 SNEGSKA (reference sequence). CDR3: CSAAAGAQYF. CDR3 DNA: TGCAGTGCTGCCGCGGGGGCGCAGTATTTT.

The chain carries TRBV11-2 and TRBJ2-7, with 7 positions matching TRBD2. V was clipped by 5 bases and J by 3 bases; unmatched bases: 13. The CDR3 sequence is 16 residues long. The germline gives CDR1 SGHAT, CDR2 FQNNGV. CDR3 residues: CASSQNSGSGGYEQYF. For the CDR3, the DNA is TGTGCCAGCAGCCAAAATTCAGGGTCGGGGGGCTACGAGCAGTACTTC.

The CDR3 nucleotides read TGTGCCAGCTCACCGGGCGAGACCCAGTACTTC. It translates to CASSPGETQYF. V is TRBV18 and J is TRBJ2-5; no clear D. The CDR3 has 11 amino acids. Germline V lookup: CDR1 KGHSH, CDR2 LQKENI. V lost 3 bases and J lost 5, with 4 bases in between. Full variable domain (rest looked up from reference TRBV18 and TRBJ2-5): NAGVMQNPRHLVRRRGQEARLRCSPMKGHSHVYWYRQLPEEGLKFMVYLQKENIIDESGMPKERFSAEFPKEGPSILRIQQVVRGDSAAYFCASSPGETQYFGPGTRLLVL.

The chain combines TRBV5-6 with TRBJ1-2; TRBD1 aligns across 9 bases. Germline trimming cut 2 bases from V and 2 bases from J; bases unmatched to any gene: 7. The germline V gene encodes CDR1 SGHDT and CDR2 YYEEEE. The CDR3 totals 16 residues. CDR3 amino acids: CASSFMRDRVNYGYTF. The DNA for the CDR3 is TGTGCCAGCAGCTTTATGCGGGACAGGGTGAACTATGGCTACACCTTC.

The V and J genes are TRBV7-9 and TRBJ2-1; 8 nucleotides agree with TRBD1. The germline gives CDR1 SEHNR, CDR2 FQNEAQ (reference sequence). The ends lost 2 bases at V and 9 bases at J; junction bases unmatched: 9. This CDR3 has 15 amino acids. As DNA, the CDR3 is TGTGCCAGCAGCTTATTGGTCGGACAGGGAGGTGAGCAGTTCTTC. Protein sequence: CASSLLVGQGGEQFF.

The chain uses TRBV20-1 and TRBJ2-7; possible D gene TRBD2, 6 bases. CDR1 is DFQATT, CDR2 SNEGSKA, per germline (reference sequence). The CDR3 has 11 residues. V was cut by 6 bases and J by 4 bases, with 10 bases left in between. The CDR3 spells CSAGAGYEQYF. The CDR3 nucleotides read TGCAGTGCCGGGGCGGGGTACGAGCAGTACTTC.

The sample holds a few counts of this clone. CDR3 loop: CASSQDLRANSPLHF. For the CDR3, the DNA is TGTGCCAGCAGCCAAGATCTCAGGGCTAATTCACCCCTCCACTTT. The rearrangement joins TRBV3-1 (or the pseudogene TRBV3-2) to TRBJ1-6; a weak D match, TRBD1 (5 bases). This CDR3 is 15 amino acids long. CDR1 and CDR2 from the germline V gene are LGHDT and YNNKEL (reference sequence). V shed 0 bases and J shed 6 bases, with 9 bases lying between them.

The chain recombines TRBV28 with TRBJ1-2; D not certain. V dropped 6 bases and J dropped 4 bases, with 18 bases sitting between them. This CDR3 comprises 15 residues. Germline CDR1 reads MDHEN; CDR2 reads SYDVKM. As DNA, the CDR3 is TGTGCCAGCAGAGAGGAGGGTAGGGAGGCCTATGGCTACACCTTC. Its protein is CASREEGREAYGYTF.

The J gene is TRBJ2-7, the V gene TRBV20-1; D gene unclear. Germline values: CDR1 DFQATT, CDR2 SNEGSKA (reference sequence). Trimming left V 3 bases short and J 3 bases short, with 6 bases between. The CDR3 has 11 residues. CDR3 sequence (DNA): TGCAGTGCTAGTACTCTCTACGAGCAGTACTTC. Protein product: CSASTLYEQYF.

The chain combines TRBV9 with TRBJ1-2; 9 bases align to TRBD1. The CDR3 has 15 residues. V dropped 0 bases and J dropped 5; count of bases not matched to a gene: 5. Looked up from germline, CDR1 is SGDLS and CDR2 is YYNGEE. CDR3 loop: CASSVGGDRGYGYTF. DNA of the CDR3: TGTGCCAGCAGCGTAGGAGGCGACAGGGGGTATGGCTACACCTTC. Filled out from reference TRBV9 and TRBJ1-2, the complete variable domain reads DSGVTQTPKHLITATGQRVTLRCSPRSGDLSVYWYQQSLDQGLQFLIQYYNGEERAKGNILERFSAQQFPDLHSELNLSSLELGDSALYFCASSVGGDRGYGYTFGSGTRLTVV.